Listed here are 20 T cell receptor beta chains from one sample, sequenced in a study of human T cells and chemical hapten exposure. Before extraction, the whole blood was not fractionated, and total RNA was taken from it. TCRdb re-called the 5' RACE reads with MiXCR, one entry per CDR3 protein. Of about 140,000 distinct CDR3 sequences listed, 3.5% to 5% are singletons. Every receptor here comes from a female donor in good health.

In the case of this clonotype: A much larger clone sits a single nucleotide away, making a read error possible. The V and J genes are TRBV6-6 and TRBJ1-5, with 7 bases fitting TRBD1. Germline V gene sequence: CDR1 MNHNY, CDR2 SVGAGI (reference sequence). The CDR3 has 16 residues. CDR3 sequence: CASSSHRGNGNQLQHF. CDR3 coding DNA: TGTGCCAGCAGTTCTCACAGGGGCAACGGCAATCAGCTCCAGCATTTT.

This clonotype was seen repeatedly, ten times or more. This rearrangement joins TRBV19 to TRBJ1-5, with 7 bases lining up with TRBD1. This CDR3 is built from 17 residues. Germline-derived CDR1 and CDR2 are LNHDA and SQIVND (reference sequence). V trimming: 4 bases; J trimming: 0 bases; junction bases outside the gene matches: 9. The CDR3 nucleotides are TGTGCCAGTAGTACCACCGGGACAGCTTATAGCAATCAGCCCCAGCATTTT. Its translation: CASSTTGTAYSNQPQHF.

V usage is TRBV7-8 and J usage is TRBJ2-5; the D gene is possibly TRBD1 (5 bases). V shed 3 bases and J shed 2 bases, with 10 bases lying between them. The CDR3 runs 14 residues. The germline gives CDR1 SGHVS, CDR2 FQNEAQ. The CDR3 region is CASSFNQGQETQYF. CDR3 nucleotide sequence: TGTGCCAGCAGCTTCAATCAGGGACAAGAGACCCAGTACTTC.

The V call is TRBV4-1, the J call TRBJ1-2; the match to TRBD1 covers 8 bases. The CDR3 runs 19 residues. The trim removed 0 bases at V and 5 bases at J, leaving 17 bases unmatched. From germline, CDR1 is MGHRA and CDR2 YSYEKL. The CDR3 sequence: CASSQEGLFRTGWEYGYTF. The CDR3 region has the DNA TGCGCCAGCAGCCAAGAGGGCTTGTTCCGGACAGGGTGGGAGTATGGCTACACCTTC.

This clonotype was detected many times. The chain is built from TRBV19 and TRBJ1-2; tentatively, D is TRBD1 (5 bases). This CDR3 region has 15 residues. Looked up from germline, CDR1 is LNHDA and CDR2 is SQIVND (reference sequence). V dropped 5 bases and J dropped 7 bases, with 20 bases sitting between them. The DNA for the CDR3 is TGTGCCAGTAGTTTACGGGGTCCGGGGACTAGTGGCTACACCTTC. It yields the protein CASSLRGPGTSGYTF.

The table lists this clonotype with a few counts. CDR3: CASRDGQGSDKAFF. The DNA for the CDR3 is TGTGCCAGCAGGGACGGACAGGGGTCGGATAAAGCTTTCTTT. The chain has TRBV2 and TRBJ1-1; 9 positions match TRBD1. This CDR3 region has 14 residues. J was trimmed by 9 bases and V by 6 bases; bases with no gene match: 11. CDR1 and CDR2 (germline): SNHLY, FYNNEI.

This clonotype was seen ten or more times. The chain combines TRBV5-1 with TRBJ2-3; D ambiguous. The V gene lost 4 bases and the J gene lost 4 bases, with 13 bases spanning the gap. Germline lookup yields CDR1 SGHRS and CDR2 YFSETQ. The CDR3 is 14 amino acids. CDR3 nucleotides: TGCGCCAGCAGCCCCATAACGAGACCAGATACGCAGTATTTT. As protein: CASSPITRPDTQYF.

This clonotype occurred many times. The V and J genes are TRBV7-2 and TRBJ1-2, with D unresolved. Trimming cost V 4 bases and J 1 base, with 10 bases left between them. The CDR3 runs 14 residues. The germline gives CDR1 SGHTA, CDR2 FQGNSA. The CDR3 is CASSSAGSNYGYTF. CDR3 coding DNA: TGTGCCAGCAGCTCTGCGGGGAGTAACTATGGCTACACCTTC.

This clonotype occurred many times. The CDR3 loop reads CSARGTSGPDTQYF. CDR3 sequence (DNA): TGCAGTGCTAGAGGGACTAGCGGTCCAGATACGCAGTATTTT. This chain links TRBV20-1 with TRBJ2-3, with 10 bases aligning to TRBD2. The germline CDR1 and CDR2 sequences are DFQATT and SNEGSKA (reference sequence). Trimming took 1 base from V and 4 from J; bases not matched to a gene: 2. The CDR3 totals 14 residues.

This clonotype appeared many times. Here the CDR3 reads CASSLYGGSNQPQHF. CDR3 bases: TGTGCCAGCAGCTTGTACGGAGGCAGCAATCAGCCCCAGCATTTT. The V call is TRBV5-6, the J call TRBJ1-5; D gene uncertain. V lost 1 base and J 1 base, leaving 9 bases between the germline ends. This CDR3 has 15 amino acids. CDR1 and CDR2 (germline): SGHDT, YYEEEE.

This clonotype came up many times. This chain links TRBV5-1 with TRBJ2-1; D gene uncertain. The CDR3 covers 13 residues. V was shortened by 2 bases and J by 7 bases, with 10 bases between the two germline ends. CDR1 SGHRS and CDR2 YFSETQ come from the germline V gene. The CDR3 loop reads CASSLPRNNEQFF. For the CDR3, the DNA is TGCGCCAGCAGCTTACCGAGGAATAATGAGCAGTTCTTC.

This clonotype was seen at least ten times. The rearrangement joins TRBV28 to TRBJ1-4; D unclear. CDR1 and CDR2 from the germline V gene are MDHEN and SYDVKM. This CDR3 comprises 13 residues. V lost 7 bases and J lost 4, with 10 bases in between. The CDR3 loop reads CASTRWGNEKLFF. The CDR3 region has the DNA TGTGCCAGCACGAGGTGGGGTAATGAAAAACTGTTTTTT. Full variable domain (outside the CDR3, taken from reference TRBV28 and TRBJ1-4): DVKVTQSSRYLVKRTGEKVFLECVQDMDHENMFWYRQDPGLGLRLIYFSYDVKMKEKGDIPEGYSVSREKKERFSLILESASTNQTSMYLCASTRWGNEKLFFGSGTQLSVL.

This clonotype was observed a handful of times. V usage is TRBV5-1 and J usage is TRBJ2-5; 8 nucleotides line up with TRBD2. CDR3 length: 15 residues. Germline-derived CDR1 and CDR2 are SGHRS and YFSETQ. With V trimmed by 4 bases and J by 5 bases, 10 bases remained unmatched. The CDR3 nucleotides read TGCGCCAGCAGCATCCGGGGGGGCCTTGGGGAGACCCAGTACTTC. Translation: CASSIRGGLGETQYF.

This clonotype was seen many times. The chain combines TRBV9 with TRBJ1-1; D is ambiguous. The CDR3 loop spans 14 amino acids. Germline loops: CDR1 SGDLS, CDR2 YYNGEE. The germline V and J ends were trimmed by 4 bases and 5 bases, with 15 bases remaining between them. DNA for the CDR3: TGTGCCAGCAGCCTAGACTTGGGGTTAACTGAAGCTTTCTTT. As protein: CASSLDLGLTEAFF.

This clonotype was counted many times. The CDR3 coding sequence is TGTGCCAGCAGCGTGGGGCGGGGGTCCACAGATACGCAGTATTTT. Protein product: CASSVGRGSTDTQYF. The chain employs TRBV12-3 or TRBV12-4 and TRBJ2-3, with 7 nucleotides matching TRBD2. V shed 6 bases and J 2 bases; nucleotides not matched to a gene: 8. The CDR3 is made up of 15 amino acids.

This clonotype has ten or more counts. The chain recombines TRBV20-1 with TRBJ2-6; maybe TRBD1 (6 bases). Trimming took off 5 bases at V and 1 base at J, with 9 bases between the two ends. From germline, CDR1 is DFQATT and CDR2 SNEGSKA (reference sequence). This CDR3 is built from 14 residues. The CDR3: CSAPRGSGANVLTF. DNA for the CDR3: TGCAGTGCTCCTAGGGGGTCTGGGGCCAACGTCCTGACTTTC.

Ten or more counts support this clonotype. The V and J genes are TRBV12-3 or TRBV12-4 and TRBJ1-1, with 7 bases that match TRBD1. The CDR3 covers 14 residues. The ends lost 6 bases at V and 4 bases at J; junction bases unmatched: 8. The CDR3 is CASSLTGAGTEAFF. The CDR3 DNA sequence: TGTGCCAGCAGCCTAACAGGGGCTGGCACTGAAGCTTTCTTT.

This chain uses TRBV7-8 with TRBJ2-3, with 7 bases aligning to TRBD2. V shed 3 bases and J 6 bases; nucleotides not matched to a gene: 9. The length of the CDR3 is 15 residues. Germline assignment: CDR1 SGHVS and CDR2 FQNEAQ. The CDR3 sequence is CASSLGSGLGDTQYF. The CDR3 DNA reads TGTGCCAGCAGCTTGGGTAGCGGGCTCGGGGATACGCAGTATTTT.

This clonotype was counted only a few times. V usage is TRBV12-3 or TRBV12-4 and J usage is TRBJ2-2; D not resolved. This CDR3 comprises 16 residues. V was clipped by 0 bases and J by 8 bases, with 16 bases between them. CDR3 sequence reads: CASSLAQIGCQGELFF. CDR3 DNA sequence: TGTGCCAGCAGTTTAGCGCAAATAGGTTGCCAAGGGGAGCTGTTTTTT.

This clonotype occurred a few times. The CDR3 loop is CASSRADQETQYF. CDR3 nucleotides: TGCGCCAGCAGCCGAGCGGACCAAGAGACCCAGTACTTC. The chain combines TRBV5-1 with TRBJ2-5; TRBD2 might be the D (5 bases). The germline V gene encodes CDR1 SGHRS and CDR2 YFSETQ. The CDR3 spans 13 residues. The germline V and J ends were trimmed by 4 bases and 0 bases, with 7 bases remaining between them.